These 8 T cell receptor beta chains came from one sample sequenced in a study of OX40 agonist ivuxolimab in advanced cancers. Profiling relied on immunoSEQ multiplex PCR, and the TCRdb table lists in-frame clones only, not all of them. The sample records 90,000 to 100,000 clones, roughly nine tenths being singletons. This sample comprised CD4+ or CD8+ T cells sorted from blood, obtained in a trial of the OX40 agonist ivuxolimab. The receptor source for this set is an adult with an advanced solid tumor such as melanoma, head and neck, liver or kidney cancer.

This rearrangement joins TRBV10-2 to TRBJ2-3; 7 nucleotides align to TRBD2. CDR3 length: 15 residues. V was pared by 7 bases and J by 6 bases, with 13 bases of the junction left unmatched. The germline gives CDR1 WSHSY, CDR2 SAAADI. CDR3 in DNA: TGCGCCAGCATCGATAGCGGGCCCTCCCGGGATACGCAGTATTTT. It yields the protein CASIDSGPSRDTQYF.

The V and J genes are TRBV7-2 and TRBJ2-3; D not resolved. CDR1 is SGHTA, CDR2 FQGNSA, per germline. Trimming stripped 3 bases from V and 6 bases from J, with 7 bases between. CDR3 length: 12 amino acids. CDR3 region: CASSFLVDTQYF. The CDR3 bases are TGTGCCAGCAGCTTCCTAGTTGATACGCAGTATTTT.

This clone was seen more than once but under ten times. CDR3 loop: CASSLTLNEQFF. DNA for the CDR3: TGTGCCAGCTCACTGACCCTTAATGAGCAGTTCTTC. The chain has TRBV6-1 and TRBJ2-1, with D unclear. Trimming removed 8 bases at V and 7 bases at J, with 12 bases between. This CDR3 region has 12 residues. Germline V gene lookup returns CDR1 MNHNS and CDR2 SASEGT.

This clone was picked up one time. The CDR3 nucleotides read TGTGCCAGCAGCTCGTGGACTAGCGGACAAGAGACCCAGTACTTC. Amino acids: CASSSWTSGQETQYF. The chain joins TRBV7-8 to TRBJ2-5, with 10 bases that match TRBD2. Germline CDR1 reads SGHVS; CDR2 reads FQNEAQ. This CDR3 region has 15 residues. J was trimmed by 2 bases and V by 4 bases; bases with no gene match: 4.

V usage is TRBV29-1 and J usage is TRBJ2-1, with a tentative D call TRBD1 (5 bases). The V and J ends lost 5 bases and 5 bases respectively, with 19 bases between them. The germline V gene encodes CDR1 SQVTM and CDR2 ANQGSEA. CDR3 length: 15 residues. The CDR3 DNA is TGCAGCGTTCAACAGGCCCACACGAGAAACAATGAGCAGTTCTTC. It specifies CSVQQAHTRNNEQFF.

Only a few counts were recorded for this clone. V usage is TRBV28 and J usage is TRBJ1-6; a possible D gene is TRBD1 (5 bases). This CDR3 has 13 amino acids. CDR1 MDHEN and CDR2 SYDVKM come from the germline V gene. Trimming removed 3 bases at V and 10 bases at J, with 10 bases between. The CDR3 spells CASSLAGDSPLHF. The CDR3 nucleotides are TGTGCCAGCAGTTTGGCGGGGGACTCACCCCTCCACTTT.

The chain uses TRBV7-3 and TRBJ2-2; a possible D gene is TRBD2 (5 bases). The length of the CDR3 is 16 residues. Germline CDR1 SGHTA, CDR2 FQGTGA. Between the trimmed V and J ends, which lost 9 bases and 0 bases, there was a span of 17 bases. The CDR3 loop reads CARRKGLSANTGELFF. As DNA, the CDR3 is TGTGCCAGACGGAAAGGCCTTAGCGCGAACACCGGGGAGCTGTTTTTT.

This chain connects TRBV6-6 to TRBJ2-7; TRBD1 agrees at 10 bases. The CDR3 runs to 15 residues. Germline assignment: CDR1 MNHNY and CDR2 SVGAGI (reference sequence). V dropped 4 bases and J dropped 2; count of bases not matched to a gene: 5. Here the CDR3 reads CASSSSGTGAYEQYV. CDR3 nucleotide sequence: TGTGCCAGCAGTTCCTCCGGGACAGGGGCCTACGAGCAGTACGTC.